This T cell receptor beta chain was found in a study of long-term antiretroviral therapy in people with HIV. Across the whole study: It was about a decade before the 2015 immediate-ART recommendation that the earliest samples were taken. Study results and limitations: Against controls, HIV repertoires showed narrower ranges of CDR3 length.

Inclusion required at least two post-ART and at least one pre-ART PBMC samples. Remarks on this clone: Its antigen is as yet unknown.

The germline CDR1 and CDR2 sequences are ENHRY and SYGVKD. With 0 bases removed from V and 3 bases from J, the gap between germline ends came to 3 bases. The CDR3 totals 12 residues. The immunoSEQ assay was v3.0, run at survey level. Clones were read by immunoSEQ multiplex PCR, and TCRdb kept only the in-frame ones, dropping some. In the table there are more than 20,000 clones, around 93% of which are singletons. The specimen comprised unsorted PBMCs, sampled 4.4 years after starting antiretroviral therapy. This clonotype was sampled from a woman in her fifties or sixties with HIV. V gene TRBV10-3 combines with J gene TRBJ2-7; D gene uncertain. CDR3 in amino acids: CAISESSYEQYF. DNA of the CDR3: TGTGCCATCAGTGAGTCGAGCTACGAGCAGTACTTC.